These 23 T cell receptor beta chains originate from one sample sequenced in a study of cytomegalovirus exposure and HLA in healthy donors. Assay: immunoSEQ multiplex PCR; the TCRdb copy retains only in-frame clones and omits some. The repertoire consists of 180,000 or so clones, with roughly nine tenths occurring once and the leading ten covering 7.2%. The sample was PBMCs. The receptors originated from a man aged 30-40 years in good health and CMV-seropositive.

The chain couples TRBV27 to TRBJ2-1; 7 nucleotides agree with TRBD2. Germline V lookup: CDR1 MNHEY, CDR2 SMNVEV (reference sequence). The trim removed 6 bases at V and 9 bases at J, leaving 8 bases unmatched. This CDR3 region has 13 residues. The CDR3 DNA sequence: TGTGCCAGCAGCCGAACTGGGGGGGGTGAGCAGTTCTTC. Translating it yields CASSRTGGGEQFF.

V gene TRBV19 combines with J gene TRBJ2-7; D may be TRBD2 (5 bases). Deletions cut 6 bases from V and 4 bases from J, with 13 bases between. Germline V lookup: CDR1 LNHDA, CDR2 SQIVND (reference sequence). The CDR3 has 13 amino acids. In nucleotides, the CDR3 is TGTGCCAGTAGCGGGGAACCGACGTACGAGCAGTACTTC. It is translated as CASSGEPTYEQYF.

This clone came up once. CDR3 region: CASSVRPSGTDTQYF. The CDR3 DNA reads as TGTGCCAGCAGCGTACGTCCCTCGGGCACAGATACGCAGTATTTT. J is TRBJ2-3 and V is TRBV9; D unresolved. This CDR3 is 15 amino acids long. The germline gives CDR1 SGDLS, CDR2 YYNGEE. Trimming removed 1 base at V and 1 base at J, with 10 bases between.

The V and J genes are TRBV4-1 and TRBJ1-1; D possibly corresponds to TRBD1 (5 bases). This CDR3 has 14 amino acids. The V end was cut by 0 bases, the J end by 9 bases, with 14 bases between. CDR1 and CDR2 from the germline V gene are MGHRA and YSYEKL. The CDR3 region is CASSQERGDVKAFF. The CDR3 DNA is TGCGCCAGCAGCCAAGAACGAGGGGACGTAAAAGCTTTCTTT.

This clone was seen a single time. This chain connects TRBV6-5 to TRBJ1-5; D not certain. V lost 0 bases and J lost 4, with 10 bases in between. Germline V lookup: CDR1 MNHEY, CDR2 SVGAGI. CDR3 length: 15 amino acids. The CDR3 DNA follows: TGTGCCAGCAGTTACTCCGGGTGGGGTAATCAGCCCCAGCATTTT. Protein product: CASSYSGWGNQPQHF.

The chain is built from TRBV5-6 and TRBJ1-1; 8 nucleotides align to TRBD1. Per germline, CDR1 SGHDT and CDR2 YYEEEE. The CDR3 has 19 amino acids. V lost 3 bases to trimming and J lost 1 base; unmatched junction nucleotides: 17. The CDR3 DNA reads TGTGCCAGCAGCTCTTGGTTGCGGGGACAGGACCCATGGAACACTGAAGCTTTCTTT. Encoded protein: CASSSWLRGQDPWNTEAFF.

The genes are TRBV5-4 and TRBJ1-1; D is uncertain. Germline values: CDR1 SGHNT, CDR2 YYREEE (reference sequence). The CDR3 length is 14 residues. The V end was cut by 4 bases, the J end by 1 base, with 11 bases between. The CDR3 loop is CASSPVVGNTEAFF. CDR3 in DNA: TGTGCCAGCAGCCCGGTGGTCGGGAACACTGAAGCTTTCTTT.

The J gene is TRBJ2-6, the V gene TRBV5-4, with TRBD1 matching over 7 bases. V was pared by 9 bases and J by 0 bases, with 9 bases of the junction left unmatched. This CDR3 region has 16 residues. Germline V gives CDR1 SGHNT, CDR2 YYREEE (reference sequence). The chain's CDR3 is CATSGTVISGANVLTF. In nucleotides, the CDR3 is TGTGCCACCTCCGGGACAGTGATCTCTGGGGCCAACGTCCTGACTTTC.

This clone was seen only a few times. The chain uses TRBV20-1 and TRBJ1-2; perhaps TRBD1 as D (5 bases). The CDR3 contains 10 residues. The V gene lost 1 base and the J gene lost 12 bases, with 9 bases spanning the gap. Germline V gene lookup returns CDR1 DFQATT and CDR2 SNEGSKA (reference sequence). CDR3 in DNA: TGCAGTGCTAGAGGTGTAGGGGACACCTTC. It yields the protein CSARGVGDTF.

The chain is built from TRBV7-2 and TRBJ2-5; 8 positions agree with TRBD1. The CDR3 is made up of 15 amino acids. From germline, CDR1 is SGHTA and CDR2 FQGNSA. V shed 2 bases and J 5 bases; nucleotides not matched to a gene: 7. This chain's CDR3 is CASSLRSGQGETQYF. The CDR3 DNA sequence: TGTGCCAGCAGCTTAAGGAGCGGACAGGGCGAGACCCAGTACTTC.

The V gene is TRBV2, the J gene TRBJ2-7, with TRBD1 matching over 9 bases. This CDR3 comprises 14 residues. J gave up 2 bases and V 5 bases, and 4 bases lay outside the gene matches. Germline V CDR1 and CDR2: SNHLY, FYNNEI. This chain's CDR3 is CASSPGQGPYEQYF. The CDR3, as DNA: TGTGCCAGCAGTCCGGGACAGGGTCCCTACGAGCAGTACTTC.

The chain uses TRBV18 and TRBJ2-7, with TRBD1 identical over 11 bases. Trimming cost V 3 bases and J 2 bases; bases outside gene matches: 3. The germline V gene encodes CDR1 KGHSH and CDR2 LQKENI. The CDR3 spans 15 residues. The CDR3: CASSPWTGGTYEQYF. In DNA form, the CDR3 reads TGTGCCAGCTCACCCTGGACAGGGGGCACCTACGAGCAGTACTTC. The variable domain in full, with the rest retrieved from reference TRBV18 and TRBJ2-7, is NAGVMQNPRHLVRRRGQEARLRCSPMKGHSHVYWYRQLPEEGLKFMVYLQKENIIDESGMPKERFSAEFPKEGPSILRIQQVVRGDSAAYFCASSPWTGGTYEQYFGPGTRLTVT.

This clone was recorded a few times. The V gene is TRBV5-1, the J gene TRBJ2-3; D may be TRBD1 (5 bases). V lost 5 bases and J 0 bases, leaving 7 bases between the germline ends. The germline V gene encodes CDR1 SGHRS and CDR2 YFSETQ. This CDR3 spans 13 amino acids. Here the CDR3 reads CASRQDSTDTQYF. The DNA for the CDR3 is TGCGCCAGCAGACAGGATAGCACAGATACGCAGTATTTT.

This clone has only a few counts. This chain uses TRBV7-2 with TRBJ1-2; D gene uncertain. V lost 9 bases and J lost 6, with 14 bases in between. The germline V gene encodes CDR1 SGHTA and CDR2 FQGNSA. CDR3 length equals 12 residues. CDR3 in amino acids: CARRGLVDGYTF. The CDR3 bases are TGTGCCAGGCGAGGGCTAGTCGATGGCTACACCTTC.

The V and J genes are TRBV7-9 and TRBJ2-7, with no clear D. The V gene's germline CDR1 is SEHNR and CDR2 FQNEAQ (reference sequence). The CDR3 covers 13 residues. The V end lost 1 base, the J end lost 3 bases, and 7 bases lay between the germline ends. The CDR3 region has the DNA TGTGCCAGCAGCTTAGTACACAACTACGAGCAGTACTTC. Translation gives CASSLVHNYEQYF.

The chain recombines TRBV5-1 with TRBJ2-7, with D hard to call. The CDR3 is 14 amino acids. The germline V gene has CDR1 SGHRS and CDR2 YFSETQ. Trimming shortened V by 0 bases and J by 2 bases, and 9 bases separated the two germline ends. CDR3 nucleotide sequence: TGCGCCAGCAGCTTGGTGGGCGGTGCCTACGAGCAGTACTTC. Its protein product is CASSLVGGAYEQYF.

This sequence joins TRBV9 and TRBJ2-2; D is undetermined. The CDR3 is 15 amino acids. V lost 0 bases and J 3 bases, leaving 9 bases between the germline ends. Per germline, CDR1 SGDLS and CDR2 YYNGEE. The CDR3 bases are TGTGCCAGCAGCGTAGGTGGGGATTACACCGGGGAGCTGTTTTTT. This sequence encodes CASSVGGDYTGELFF.

The chain is built from TRBV5-5 and TRBJ2-7; 7 nucleotides match TRBD1. CDR3 size: 15 residues. The germline V gene encodes CDR1 SGHKS and CDR2 YYEKEE (reference sequence). J gave up 3 bases and V 3 bases, and 9 bases lay outside the gene matches. The CDR3 DNA sequence: TGTGCCAGCAGCTCCCTCCGGGACAGAGTCTACGAGCAGTACTTC. It codes for CASSSLRDRVYEQYF. Drawing the rest from reference TRBV5-5 and TRBJ2-7, the complete variable domain is DAGVTQSPTHLIKTRGQQVTLRCSPISGHKSVSWYQQVLGQGPQFIFQYYEKEERGRGNFPDRFSARQFPNYSSELNVNALLLGDSALYLCASSSLRDRVYEQYFGPGTRLTVT.

This clone was seen only a few times. This chain uses TRBV6-1 with TRBJ2-5; D is possibly TRBD1 or TRBD2 (6 bases each). The CDR3 is made up of 16 amino acids. CDR1 MNHNS and CDR2 SASEGT come from the germline V gene. V shed 2 bases and J shed 1 base, with 14 bases lying between them. CDR3 protein: CASSEFGGGSQETQYF. The CDR3 nucleotides are TGTGCCAGCAGTGAATTTGGAGGGGGGAGCCAAGAGACCCAGTACTTC.

The J gene is TRBJ1-5, the V gene TRBV6-1; 7 positions agree with TRBD1. Trimming at V came to 5 bases and at J to 0 bases, leaving 4 bases not matched to a gene. CDR1 MNHNS and CDR2 SASEGT come from the germline V gene. The CDR3 has 15 amino acids. Written as DNA, the CDR3 is TGTGCCAGCAGTTCCGGGACAGATAGCAATCAGCCCCAGCATTTT. As protein: CASSSGTDSNQPQHF.

This clone was seen more than once but under ten times. V usage is TRBV4-1 and J usage is TRBJ2-7; D remains unclear. Deletions cut 3 bases from V and 2 bases from J, with 20 bases between. The CDR3 sequence is 17 residues long. The germline gives CDR1 MGHRA, CDR2 YSYEKL. The CDR3 is CASSQAKRTEATYEQYF. The CDR3 coding sequence is TGCGCCAGCAGCCAGGCCAAGCGTACCGAGGCTACCTACGAGCAGTACTTC.

The rearrangement joins TRBV29-1 to TRBJ2-5, with a weak D call TRBD1 (5 bases). The CDR3 sequence is 14 residues long. Germline-derived CDR1 and CDR2 are SQVTM and ANQGSEA. Trimming removed 0 bases from V and 5 bases from J, with 13 bases in between. The CDR3 DNA reads TGCAGCGTTGAAGAGGTACAGGTAGGGGAGACCCAGTACTTC. Translated, it gives CSVEEVQVGETQYF. The full variable domain, rest sourced from reference TRBV29-1 and TRBJ2-5, is SAVISQKPSRDICQRGTSLTIQCQVDSQVTMMFWYRQQPGQSLTLIATANQGSEATYESGFVIDKFPISRPNLTFSTLTVSNMSPEDSSIYLCSVEEVQVGETQYFGPGTRLLVL.

The sample holds one count of this clone. The chain links TRBV6-5 to TRBJ2-1; the D call may be TRBD1 or TRBD2 (5 bases each). The CDR3 consists of 15 residues. The V gene lost 5 bases and the J gene lost 4 bases, with 15 bases spanning the gap. The germline gives CDR1 MNHEY, CDR2 SVGAGI. DNA of the CDR3: TGTGCCAGCAGTATGAGCTTTGGGGGATACAATGAGCAGTTCTTC. This translates into CASSMSFGGYNEQFF.